This T cell receptor (beta chain) was found in a study of blood T cell repertoires in COVID-19. Study information: Sample material is recorded as cDNA or gDNA derived from T cells, B-cell-depleted T cells, or PBMCs.

This clone was counted only a few times. TCRdb's copy holds only in-frame clones and misses some; the assay was immunoSEQ multiplex PCR. The table lists a few hundred thousand clones, 85% to 90% of them singletons. CDR1 WNHNN and CDR2 SYGVQD come from the germline V gene (reference sequence). The CDR3 has 13 residues. V shed 2 bases and J shed 4 bases, with 8 bases lying between them. The source material was PBMCs or T cells enriched from blood (not recorded which). The clonotype originates from a woman under 30 in a cohort exposed to, infected with or recovered from COVID-19 (not recorded which). The chain links TRBV10-1 to TRBJ1-2, with D unclear. The CDR3 DNA reads TGCGCCAGCAGTGAGAACAGTCCCTATGGCTACACCTTC. It codes for CASSENSPYGYTF.